The rows below give T cell receptor beta chains drawn from one sample of a study of blood T cell repertoires in COVID-19. Profiling relied on immunoSEQ multiplex PCR, and the TCRdb table lists in-frame clones only, not all of them. In the table there are approximately 250,000 clones, around 90% of which are singletons. Sequenced input: PBMCs or T cells enriched from blood (not recorded which). These receptors came from a woman younger than 45 with acute COVID-19. The CDR3 runs from the conserved cysteine through the conserved F or W. Each record gives: J gene, D gene, clone size, V gene, CDR3 protein, CDR3 DNA. A D gene is named only where the DNA matches it firmly. Rows give clone size only sometimes, using once, few, many, or a class for an expanded clone.

J gene: TRBJ2-7
D gene: TRBD2
clone size: .
V gene: TRBV5-1
CDR3 protein: CASSLASGSYEQYF
CDR3 DNA: TGCGCCAGCAGCTTGGCTAGCGGGAGCTACGAGCAGTACTTC

J gene: TRBJ1-2
D gene: .
clone size: once
V gene: TRBV28
CDR3 protein: CASSLARGGIRYGYTF
CDR3 DNA: TGTGCCAGCAGTTTAGCCCGAGGTGGTATTCGGTATGGCTACACCTTC

J gene: TRBJ2-1
D gene: .
clone size: once
V gene: TRBV28
CDR3 protein: CASRGGITYNEQFF
CDR3 DNA: TGTGCCAGCAGGGGCGGGATCACGTACAATGAGCAGTTCTTC

J gene: TRBJ2-7
D gene: .
clone size: .
V gene: TRBV13
CDR3 protein: CASSFPPGGREQYF
CDR3 DNA: TGTGCCAGCAGCTTCCCCCCCGGAGGGCGCGAGCAGTACTTC

J gene: TRBJ2-7
D gene: .
clone size: .
V gene: TRBV25-1
CDR3 protein: CASSTPGDSSYEQYF
CDR3 DNA: TGTGCCAGCAGTACCCCTGGTGACTCCTCCTACGAGCAGTACTTC

J gene: TRBJ2-7
D gene: .
clone size: .
V gene: TRBV3-1/TRBV3-2
CDR3 protein: CASSQAYEQYF
CDR3 DNA: TGTGCCAGCAGCCAAGCTTACGAGCAGTACTTC

J gene: TRBJ2-1
D gene: .
clone size: .
V gene: TRBV5-1
CDR3 protein: CASNIASGQYNEQFF
CDR3 DNA: TGCGCCAGCAACATTGCAAGCGGGCAATACAATGAGCAGTTCTTC

J gene: TRBJ2-7
D gene: .
clone size: .
V gene: TRBV29-1
CDR3 protein: CSVVVTAYEQYF
CDR3 DNA: TGCAGCGTTGTGGTGACAGCCTACGAGCAGTACTTC

J gene: TRBJ2-7
D gene: TRBD2
clone size: .
V gene: TRBV28
CDR3 protein: CASSFSLAGQYEQYF
CDR3 DNA: TGTGCCAGCAGTTTTTCCCTAGCGGGACAATACGAGCAGTACTTC

J gene: TRBJ1-1
D gene: TRBD1
clone size: .
V gene: TRBV27
CDR3 protein: CASSAQTGVNTEAFF
CDR3 DNA: TGTGCCAGCAGTGCCCAGACAGGGGTCAACACTGAAGCTTTCTTT

J gene: TRBJ1-5
D gene: TRBD1
clone size: .
V gene: TRBV7-9
CDR3 protein: CASSSAGTGGVQGQPQHF
CDR3 DNA: TGTGCCAGCAGCTCAGCCGGGACAGGGGGTGTTCAGGGTCAGCCCCAGCATTTT

J gene: TRBJ2-2
D gene: TRBD1
clone size: .
V gene: TRBV6-2/TRBV6-3
CDR3 protein: CASSLRQGGFANTGELFF
CDR3 DNA: TGTGCCAGCAGTCTAAGACAGGGGGGGTTCGCGAACACCGGGGAGCTGTTTTTT

J gene: TRBJ2-5
D gene: .
clone size: .
V gene: TRBV7-9
CDR3 protein: CASSVDRETQYF
CDR3 DNA: TGTGCCAGCAGCGTAGACAGGGAGACCCAGTACTTC

J gene: TRBJ2-7
D gene: TRBD1
clone size: .
V gene: TRBV19
CDR3 protein: CASSEGQGAPYEQYF
CDR3 DNA: TGTGCCAGTAGTGAGGGACAGGGGGCGCCGTACGAGCAGTACTTC

J gene: TRBJ1-2
D gene: .
clone size: .
V gene: TRBV29-1
CDR3 protein: CSVEFRGGGLRGYTF
CDR3 DNA: TGCAGCGTTGAATTTCGGGGCGGGGGACTACGCGGCTACACCTTC

J gene: TRBJ1-4
D gene: .
clone size: once
V gene: TRBV29-1
CDR3 protein: CSVVAGAGEKLFF
CDR3 DNA: TGCAGCGTTGTGGCAGGGGCAGGGGAAAAACTGTTTTTT

J gene: TRBJ1-3
D gene: .
clone size: .
V gene: TRBV20-1
CDR3 protein: CSATSGNTIYF
CDR3 DNA: TGCAGTGCTACCAGTGGAAACACCATATATTTT

J gene: TRBJ1-6
D gene: .
clone size: .
V gene: TRBV2
CDR3 protein: CASSADSANSPLHF
CDR3 DNA: TGTGCCAGCAGTGCGGACAGCGCTAATTCACCCCTCCACTTT

J gene: TRBJ2-2
D gene: .
clone size: .
V gene: TRBV4-3
CDR3 protein: CASSQVRAEDTGELFF
CDR3 DNA: TGCGCCAGCAGCCAAGTGCGAGCGGAGGACACCGGGGAGCTGTTTTTT

J gene: TRBJ2-7
D gene: .
clone size: .
V gene: TRBV11-2
CDR3 protein: CASSSLAGRSYEQYF
CDR3 DNA: TGTGCCAGCAGCTCCCTCGCAGGCCGCTCCTACGAGCAGTACTTC

J gene: TRBJ1-3
D gene: .
clone size: once
V gene: TRBV6-5
CDR3 protein: CASATGSGNTIYF
CDR3 DNA: TGTGCCAGCGCGACAGGATCCGGAAACACCATATATTTT

J gene: TRBJ1-1
D gene: TRBD1
clone size: .
V gene: TRBV2
CDR3 protein: CASPDRVGSEAFF
CDR3 DNA: TGTGCCAGCCCAGACAGGGTAGGGTCTGAAGCTTTCTTT

J gene: TRBJ2-3
D gene: TRBD2
clone size: .
V gene: TRBV6-2/TRBV6-3
CDR3 protein: CASTPLAGGRTQYF
CDR3 DNA: TGTGCCAGCACCCCACTAGCGGGAGGCCGGACGCAGTATTTT